Below, one T cell receptor beta chain is given with its context. Its target is unknown. The record originates from a study of beta chain features in type 1 diabetes. Germline lookup yields CDR1 LNHDA and CDR2 SQIVND (reference sequence). The CDR3 loop spans 15 amino acids. Deletions cut 1 base from V and 3 bases from J, with 11 bases between. Expressed TCRB transcripts were sequenced because the entire RNA isolate underwent reverse transcription. This table comes from immunoSEQ multiplex PCR, and its TCRdb copy is limited to in-frame clones, with some not included. Among around 250,000 clones listed, about 20% were seen once. General study findings and limits: TCRB CDR3s were moderately but significantly shorter in Type 1 diabetes patients in all four CD4+ subsets.

Over 95% purity was reached by all sorted populations. V is TRBV19 and J is TRBJ2-3; D not resolved. The sequence derives from a woman aged 40 to 49 with type 1 diabetes. Sequences were obtained from naive CD4+ T cells from blood. The chain's CDR3 is CASSIGDWRTDTQYF. In DNA, the CDR3 is TGTGCCAGTAGTATAGGTGACTGGCGAACAGATACGCAGTATTTT. The full variable domain, in which reference TRBV19 and TRBJ2-3 provide the parts outside the CDR3, is DGGITQSPKYLFRKEGQNVTLSCEQNLNHDAMYWYRQDPGQGLRLIYYSQIVNDFQKGDIAEGYSVSREKKESFPLTVTSAQKNPTAFYLCASSIGDWRTDTQYFGPGTRLTVL.